This passage covers 17 T cell receptor beta chains from one sample sequenced in a study of technical replicates of blood from a few donors. Method: immunoSEQ multiplex PCR; TCRdb's copy keeps in-frame clones and lacks some. The data hold approximately 64,000 clones, with about 86% observed a single time. The source material was PBMCs. Every receptor here comes from a human donor in good health. Some clones in this sample may be carry-over from other donors' samples.

The gene calls are TRBV9 and TRBJ1-2; 9 bases agree with TRBD1. The CDR3 has 15 amino acids. Unmatched junction bases numbered 9, after V lost 3 bases and J lost 6 bases. Germline V gene data show CDR1 as SGDLS and CDR2 as YYNGEE. In DNA, the CDR3 is TGTGCCAGCAGCGATGGGACAGGGAGGTCGAATGGCTACACCTTC. This sequence encodes CASSDGTGRSNGYTF.

The chain carries TRBV7-8 and TRBJ2-5; TRBD2 matches at 7 bases. Germline CDR1 reads SGHVS; CDR2 reads FQNEAQ. V trimming: 1 base; J trimming: 5 bases; junction bases outside the gene matches: 4. The length of the CDR3 is 14 residues. CDR3 region: CASSLEGREETQYF. The CDR3 nucleotides read TGTGCCAGCAGCTTAGAGGGGAGGGAGGAGACCCAGTACTTC.

The chain combines TRBV30 with TRBJ1-3, with D unclear. CDR1 and CDR2 from the germline V gene are GTSNPN and SVGIG (reference sequence). V was cut by 4 bases and J by 0 bases, with 10 bases left in between. The length of the CDR3 is 14 residues. The CDR3 spells CAWTDFSSGNTIYF. CDR3 in DNA: TGTGCCTGGACGGACTTTAGCTCTGGAAACACCATATATTTT.

This chain uses TRBV7-3 with TRBJ2-1; D uncertain. The length of the CDR3 is 14 residues. CDR1 SGHTA and CDR2 FQGTGA come from the germline V gene. V was shortened by 2 bases and J by 6 bases, with 11 bases between the two germline ends. CDR3 nucleotides: TGTGCCAGCAGCTTAGTTAGCATGGCCAATGAGCAGTTCTTC. It is translated as CASSLVSMANEQFF.

This clone was detected a few times. J is TRBJ2-3 and V is TRBV4-3; 14 nucleotides line up with TRBD2. The V gene end was trimmed by 4 bases and the J gene end by 4 bases; junction bases not matched to a gene: 4. CDR1 LGHNA and CDR2 YSLEER come from the germline V gene. The CDR3 loop spans 16 amino acids. The CDR3 region is CASSRGTSGSADTQYF. The CDR3 nucleotides are TGCGCCAGCAGCCGGGGGACTAGCGGGAGTGCAGATACGCAGTATTTT.

V gene TRBV11-2 combines with J gene TRBJ2-3; TRBD2 matches at 7 bases. The V and J ends lost 9 bases and 6 bases, in that order; junction bases with no gene match: 18. This CDR3 spans 16 amino acids. Per the germline V gene, CDR1 is SGHAT and CDR2 is FQNNGV. CDR3 sequence (DNA): TGTGCCAGTTACGGGGCTAGCGGACCTAGGAGGGATACGCAGTATTTT. Its translation is CASYGASGPRRDTQYF.

The chain employs TRBV5-1 and TRBJ2-1; 10 nucleotides match TRBD2. The CDR3 sequence is 16 residues long. Per germline, CDR1 SGHRS and CDR2 YFSETQ. Trimming removed 1 base from V and 7 bases from J; junction bases left unmatched: 8. The CDR3 protein is CASSLRASGRQNEQFF. The CDR3 nucleotides are TGCGCCAGCAGCTTGCGGGCTAGCGGGAGACAGAATGAGCAGTTCTTC.

The genes are TRBV10-3 and TRBJ1-2; D gene unclear. V shed 6 bases and J shed 2 bases, with 7 bases lying between them. The CDR3 has 12 amino acids. Germline loops: CDR1 ENHRY, CDR2 SYGVKD. CDR3 sequence (DNA): TGTGCCATCAGCAGGCAGAACTATGGCTACACCTTC. This gives the protein CAISRQNYGYTF.

The chain is built from TRBV4-1 and TRBJ1-2, with a weak D call TRBD1 (6 bases). Germline V gene data show CDR1 as MGHRA and CDR2 as YSYEKL. With 4 bases removed from V and 8 bases from J, the gap between germline ends came to 14 bases. The CDR3 spans 13 residues. For the CDR3, the DNA is TGCGCCAGCAGCCTGGGAGAGGGGGTAGGCTACACCTTC. This sequence encodes CASSLGEGVGYTF.

The chain joins TRBV30 to TRBJ2-3; 7 nucleotides align to TRBD1. The J segment lost 3 bases and the V segment lost 4 bases, leaving 10 bases of the junction unmatched. Germline V gene sequence: CDR1 GTSNPN, CDR2 SVGIG (reference sequence). The CDR3 runs 15 residues. CDR3 coding DNA: TGTGCCTGGAAACCTAAAGGGGGCCGAACAGATACGCAGTATTTT. This sequence encodes CAWKPKGGRTDTQYF. Using reference TRBV30 and TRBJ2-3 for the parts outside the CDR3, the full variable domain is SQTIHQWPATLVQPVGSPLSLECTVEGTSNPNLYWYRQAAGRGLQLLFYSVGIGQISSEVPQNLSASRPQDRQFILSSKKLLLSDSGFYLCAWKPKGGRTDTQYFGPGTRLTVL.

This CDR3 is CASGDRRSTGELFF. The CDR3, as DNA: TGTGCCAGTGGTGACAGGCGGAGCACCGGGGAGCTGTTTTTT. The chain has TRBV19 and TRBJ2-2, with a tentative D call TRBD1 (6 bases). Germline CDR1 LNHDA, CDR2 SQIVND (reference sequence). Trimming removed 8 bases from V and 4 bases from J, with 14 bases in between. The CDR3 length is 14 residues.

The chain combines TRBV7-2 with TRBJ2-6, with 7 positions matching TRBD1. The CDR3 covers 16 residues. V trimming: 2 bases; J trimming: 4 bases; junction bases outside the gene matches: 5. CDR1 and CDR2 from the germline V gene are SGHTA and FQGNSA. The CDR3 here is CASSLPQGSGANVLTF. The DNA of the CDR3 is TGTGCCAGCAGCTTACCACAGGGGTCCGGGGCCAACGTCCTGACTTTC. The whole variable domain, remainder taken from reference TRBV7-2 and TRBJ2-6, is GAGVSQSPSNKVTEKGKDVELRCDPISGHTALYWYRQSLGQGLEFLIYFQGNSAPDKSGLPSDRFSAERTGGSVSTLTIQRTQQEDSAVYLCASSLPQGSGANVLTFGAGSRLTVL.

The chain links TRBV5-4 to TRBJ2-5; 9 bases are a match to TRBD1. Looked up from germline, CDR1 is SGHNT and CDR2 is YYREEE (reference sequence). Losses at the gene ends were 5 bases for V and 8 bases for J; bases not matched to a gene: 16. The CDR3 totals 16 residues. The CDR3 region has the DNA TGTGCCAGCAGAACGACCGCCGGGACAGGGTGGGGAACCCAGTACTTC. Translation gives CASRTTAGTGWGTQYF.

This sequence joins TRBV5-1 and TRBJ1-6; TRBD1 matches 9 bases. Germline assignment: CDR1 SGHRS and CDR2 YFSETQ. The CDR3 sequence is 16 residues long. Trimming removed 0 bases from V and 7 bases from J; junction bases left unmatched: 5. The CDR3 protein is CASSLAAGQGNSPLHF. The CDR3 nucleotides read TGCGCCAGCAGCTTGGCGGCGGGACAGGGAAATTCACCCCTCCACTTT.

This rearrangement joins TRBV27 to TRBJ2-7; D remains ambiguous. The germline V gene encodes CDR1 MNHEY and CDR2 SMNVEV (reference sequence). The ends were cut back, 6 bases at V and 9 bases at J, with 12 bases in the middle. CDR3 size: 11 residues. The CDR3 sequence: CASRGYGGQYF. In nucleotides, the CDR3 is TGTGCCAGCAGGGGCTACGGTGGGCAGTACTTC.

This sequence joins TRBV6-5 and TRBJ2-4; D perhaps matches TRBD1 (5 bases). Trimming left V 2 bases short and J 0 bases short, with 8 bases between. Germline CDR1 is MNHEY and CDR2 is SVGAGI. The CDR3 is 15 residues long. CDR3 in DNA: TGTGCCAGCAGTTACCTCAGGGTAGCCAAAAACATTCAGTACTTC. Translated, it gives CASSYLRVAKNIQYF.

V gene TRBV11-2 combines with J gene TRBJ2-5; weak D call: TRBD1 (5 bases). Germline V gene sequence: CDR1 SGHAT, CDR2 FQNNGV. The CDR3 is made up of 14 amino acids. The V end was cut by 1 base, the J end by 2 bases, with 8 bases between. The CDR3 loop is CASSLVRQQETQYF. DNA for the CDR3: TGTGCCAGCAGCTTAGTTAGACAGCAAGAGACCCAGTACTTC. The full variable domain, completed using reference TRBV11-2 and TRBJ2-5, is EAGVAQSPRYKIIEKRQSVAFWCNPISGHATLYWYQQILGQGPKLLIQFQNNGVVDDSQLPKDRFSAERLKGVDSTLKIQPAKLEDSAVYLCASSLVRQQETQYFGPGTRLLVL.